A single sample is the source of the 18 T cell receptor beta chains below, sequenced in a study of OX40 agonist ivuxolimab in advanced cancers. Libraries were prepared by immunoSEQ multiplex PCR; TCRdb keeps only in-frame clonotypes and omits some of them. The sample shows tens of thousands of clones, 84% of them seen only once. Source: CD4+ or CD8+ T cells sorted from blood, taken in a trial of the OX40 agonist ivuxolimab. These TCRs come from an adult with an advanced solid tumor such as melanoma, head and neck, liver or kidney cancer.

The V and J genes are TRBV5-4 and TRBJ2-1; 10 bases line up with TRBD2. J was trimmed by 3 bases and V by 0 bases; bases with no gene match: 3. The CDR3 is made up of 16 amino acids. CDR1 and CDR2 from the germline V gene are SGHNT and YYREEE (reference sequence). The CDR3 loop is CASSLVAGGLYNEQFF. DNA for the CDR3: TGTGCCAGCAGCTTGGTAGCGGGAGGCCTCTACAATGAGCAGTTCTTC.

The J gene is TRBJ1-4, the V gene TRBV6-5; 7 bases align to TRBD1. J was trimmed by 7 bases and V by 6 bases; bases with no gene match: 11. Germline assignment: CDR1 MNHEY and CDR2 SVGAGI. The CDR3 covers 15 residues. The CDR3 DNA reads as TGTGCCAGCAGCCATCGACAGGGAGGGGGTGAAAAACTGTTTTTT. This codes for CASSHRQGGGEKLFF.

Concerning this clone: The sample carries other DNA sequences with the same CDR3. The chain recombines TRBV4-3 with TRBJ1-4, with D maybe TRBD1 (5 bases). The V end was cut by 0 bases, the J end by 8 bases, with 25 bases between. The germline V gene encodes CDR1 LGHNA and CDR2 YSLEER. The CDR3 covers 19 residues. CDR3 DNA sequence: TGCGCCAGCAGCCAAGATCAGGGAGGTGGGGGAGGGACGAACGAAAAACTGTTTTTT. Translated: CASSQDQGGGGGTNEKLFF.

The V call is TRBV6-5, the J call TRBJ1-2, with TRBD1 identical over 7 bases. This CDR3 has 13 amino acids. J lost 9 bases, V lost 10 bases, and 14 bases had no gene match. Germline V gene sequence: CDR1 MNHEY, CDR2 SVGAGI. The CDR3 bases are TGTGCCACGCTTGGACAGGTGGCGTATCGCTACACCTTC. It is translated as CATLGQVAYRYTF.

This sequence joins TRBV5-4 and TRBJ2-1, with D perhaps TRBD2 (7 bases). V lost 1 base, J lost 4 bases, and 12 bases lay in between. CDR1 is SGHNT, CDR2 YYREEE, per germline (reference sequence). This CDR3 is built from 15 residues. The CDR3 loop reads CASSLRGAGYNEQFF. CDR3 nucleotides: TGTGCCAGCAGCTTGCGGGGGGCGGGGTACAATGAGCAGTTCTTC.

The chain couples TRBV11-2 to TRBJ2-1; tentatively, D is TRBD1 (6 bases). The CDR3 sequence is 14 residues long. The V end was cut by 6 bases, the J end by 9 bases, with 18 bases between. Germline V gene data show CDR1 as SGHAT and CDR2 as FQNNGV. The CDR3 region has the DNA TGTGCCAGCAGACCACCTTGGGGCAGGGGTGAGCAGTTCTTC. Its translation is CASRPPWGRGEQFF. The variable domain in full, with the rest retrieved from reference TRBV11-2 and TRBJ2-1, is EAGVAQSPRYKIIEKRQSVAFWCNPISGHATLYWYQQILGQGPKLLIQFQNNGVVDDSQLPKDRFSAERLKGVDSTLKIQPAKLEDSAVYLCASRPPWGRGEQFFGPGTRLTVL.

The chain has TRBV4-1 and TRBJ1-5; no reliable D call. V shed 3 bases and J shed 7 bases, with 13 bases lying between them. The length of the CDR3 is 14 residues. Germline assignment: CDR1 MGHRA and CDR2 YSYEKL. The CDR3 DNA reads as TGCGCCAGCAGCCACCTATTAGGAAAACAGCCCCAGCATTTT. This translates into CASSHLLGKQPQHF.

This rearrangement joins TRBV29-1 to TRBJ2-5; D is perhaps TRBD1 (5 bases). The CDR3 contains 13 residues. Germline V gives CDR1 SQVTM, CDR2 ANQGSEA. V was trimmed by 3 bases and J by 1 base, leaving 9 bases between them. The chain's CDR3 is CSVESTGQETQYF. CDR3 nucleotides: TGCAGCGTTGAGAGTACAGGCCAAGAGACCCAGTACTTC.

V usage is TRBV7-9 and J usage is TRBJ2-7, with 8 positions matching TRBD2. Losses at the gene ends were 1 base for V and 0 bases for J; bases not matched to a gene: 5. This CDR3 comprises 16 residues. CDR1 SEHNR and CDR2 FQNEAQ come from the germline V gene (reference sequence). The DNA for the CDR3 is TGTGCCAGCAGCTTAGAGGGCGGGACTAGCTCCTACGAGCAGTACTTC. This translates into CASSLEGGTSSYEQYF.

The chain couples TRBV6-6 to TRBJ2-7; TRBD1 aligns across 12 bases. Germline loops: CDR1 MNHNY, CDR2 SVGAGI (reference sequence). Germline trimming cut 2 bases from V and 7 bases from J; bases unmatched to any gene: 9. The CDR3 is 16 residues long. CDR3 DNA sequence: TGTGCCAGCAGTTACCCACGGGACAGGGGGCTAGGGGAGCAGTACTTC. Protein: CASSYPRDRGLGEQYF.

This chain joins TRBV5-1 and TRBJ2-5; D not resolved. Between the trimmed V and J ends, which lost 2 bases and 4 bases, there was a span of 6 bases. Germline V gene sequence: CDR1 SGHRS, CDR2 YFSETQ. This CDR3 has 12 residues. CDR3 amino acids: CASSFNGETQYF. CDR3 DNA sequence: TGCGCCAGCAGCTTTAACGGAGAGACCCAGTACTTC.

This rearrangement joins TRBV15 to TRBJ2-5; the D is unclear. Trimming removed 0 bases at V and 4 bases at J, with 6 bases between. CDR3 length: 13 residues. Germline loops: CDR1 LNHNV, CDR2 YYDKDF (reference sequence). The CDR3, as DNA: TGTGCCACCAGCAGAGATACCCGAGAGACCCAGTACTTC. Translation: CATSRDTRETQYF.

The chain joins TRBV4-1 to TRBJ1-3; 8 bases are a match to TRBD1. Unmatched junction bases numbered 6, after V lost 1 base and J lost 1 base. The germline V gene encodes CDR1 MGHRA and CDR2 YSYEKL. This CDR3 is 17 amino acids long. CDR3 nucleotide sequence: TGCGCCAGCAGCCAAGGGACAGGGCCCCTTTCTGGAAACACCATATATTTT. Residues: CASSQGTGPLSGNTIYF.

The CDR3: CASSQDAGCQPQHF. The CDR3 DNA reads TGCGCCAGCAGCCAAGATGCAGGGTGTCAGCCCCAGCATTTT. The chain employs TRBV4-3 and TRBJ1-5, with a possible D match to TRBD1 (5 bases). Germline CDR1 LGHNA, CDR2 YSLEER. CDR3 length equals 14 residues. Deletions cut 0 bases from V and 6 bases from J, with 9 bases between.

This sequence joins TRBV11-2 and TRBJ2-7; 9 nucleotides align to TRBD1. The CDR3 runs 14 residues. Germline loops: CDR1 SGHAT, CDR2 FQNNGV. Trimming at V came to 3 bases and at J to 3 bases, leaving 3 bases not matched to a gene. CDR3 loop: CASSLGTGFYEQYF. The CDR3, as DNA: TGTGCCAGCAGCTTGGGGACAGGGTTCTACGAGCAGTACTTC.

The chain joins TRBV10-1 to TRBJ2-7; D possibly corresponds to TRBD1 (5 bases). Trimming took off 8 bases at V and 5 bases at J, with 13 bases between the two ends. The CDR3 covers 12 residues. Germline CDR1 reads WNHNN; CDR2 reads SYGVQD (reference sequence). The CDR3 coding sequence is TGCGCCAGCCCTACTACAGGCCACGAGCAGTACTTC. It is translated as CASPTTGHEQYF.

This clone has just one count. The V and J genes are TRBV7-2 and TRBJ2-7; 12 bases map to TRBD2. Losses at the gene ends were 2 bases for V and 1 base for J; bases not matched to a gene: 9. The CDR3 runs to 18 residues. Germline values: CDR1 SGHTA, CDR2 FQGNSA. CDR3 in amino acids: CASSLFSSGRAFSYEQYF. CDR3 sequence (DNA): TGTGCCAGCAGCTTATTCTCTAGCGGGAGGGCCTTTTCCTACGAGCAGTACTTC.

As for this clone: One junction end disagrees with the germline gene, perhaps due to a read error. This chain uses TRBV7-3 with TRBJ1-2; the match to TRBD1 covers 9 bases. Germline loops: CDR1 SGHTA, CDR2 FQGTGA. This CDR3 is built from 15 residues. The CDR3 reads CASSQATGGGYGYTF. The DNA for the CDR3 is TGCGCCAGCAGCCAAGCTACAGGGGGCGGCTATGGCTACACCTTC.